This is a list of T cell receptor beta chains from one sample in a study of cytomegalovirus exposure and HLA in healthy donors. The protocol was immunoSEQ multiplex PCR, while the TCRdb copy is restricted to in-frame clones and leaves out a portion. Seen here are 200,000 or so clones, 87% observed once, and the top ten hold roughly 2%. The sequencing sample was made of PBMCs. These receptors were collected from a young woman in good health and CMV-seropositive. Both conserved end residues are part of each CDR3. Each record gives: clone size, V gene, D gene, J gene, CDR3 DNA, CDR3 protein. A D gene is named only where the DNA matches it firmly. Where a row states a size, it is once, few, many or the class of an expanded clone; other rows omit it.

clone size: once; V gene: TRBV9; D gene: NA; J gene: TRBJ2-1; CDR3 DNA: TGTGCCAGCAGCCCCCCTGAAGCGGAAATCTACAATGAGCAGTTCTTC; CDR3 protein: CASSPPEAEIYNEQFF
clone size: NA; V gene: TRBV28; D gene: NA; J gene: TRBJ2-7; CDR3 DNA: TGTGCCAGCAGTTTACAAAGGCAGGGCGTCTACGAGCAGTACTTC; CDR3 protein: CASSLQRQGVYEQYF
clone size: NA; V gene: TRBV7-9; D gene: TRBD2; J gene: TRBJ2-1; CDR3 DNA: TGTGCCAGCAGCTTTCTAGCGGGAGCGGGCTACAATGAGCAGTTCTTC; CDR3 protein: CASSFLAGAGYNEQFF
clone size: NA; V gene: TRBV28; D gene: NA; J gene: TRBJ1-1; CDR3 DNA: TGTGCCAGCAGCTACCTTCTCGTGGGCTTGAACACTGAAGCTTTCTTT; CDR3 protein: CASSYLLVGLNTEAFF
clone size: NA; V gene: TRBV5-8; D gene: NA; J gene: TRBJ1-5; CDR3 DNA: TGTGCCAGCAGCCGCGGGACCGAGCCCCAGCATTTT; CDR3 protein: CASSRGTEPQHF
clone size: NA; V gene: TRBV12-5; D gene: TRBD1; J gene: TRBJ1-2; CDR3 DNA: TGTGCTAGTGGTCCGTTAGGGATCGGACAGGGGGTATCGGATGGCTACACCTTC; CDR3 protein: CASGPLGIGQGVSDGYTF
clone size: NA; V gene: TRBV28; D gene: TRBD2; J gene: TRBJ2-7; CDR3 DNA: TGTGCCAGCAGCGGGCGGGGGGTAGGCTACGAGCAGTACTTC; CDR3 protein: CASSGRGVGYEQYF
clone size: NA; V gene: TRBV9; D gene: TRBD1; J gene: TRBJ2-1; CDR3 DNA: TGTGCCAGCAGCGAAGCGGACAGGCCCTTGGGGAATGAGCAGTTCTTC; CDR3 protein: CASSEADRPLGNEQFF
clone size: NA; V gene: TRBV6-4; D gene: NA; J gene: TRBJ2-2; CDR3 DNA: TGTGCCAGCAGTGACGGGACAAACACCGGGGAGCTGTTTTTT; CDR3 protein: CASSDGTNTGELFF
clone size: NA; V gene: TRBV28; D gene: TRBD1; J gene: TRBJ1-2; CDR3 DNA: TGTGCCAGCAGTTTGTCCGGGACAGGGGTTTACTATGGCTACACCTTC; CDR3 protein: CASSLSGTGVYYGYTF
clone size: NA; V gene: TRBV29-1; D gene: NA; J gene: TRBJ2-7; CDR3 DNA: TGCAGCGTTGGGACATATAACTCCTACGAGCAGTACTTC; CDR3 protein: CSVGTYNSYEQYF
clone size: few; V gene: TRBV18; D gene: TRBD2; J gene: TRBJ2-7; CDR3 DNA: TGTGCCAGCTCACCGTACGGGAGGTCCTACGAGCAGTACTTC; CDR3 protein: CASSPYGRSYEQYF
clone size: NA; V gene: TRBV7-2; D gene: NA; J gene: TRBJ2-5; CDR3 DNA: TGTGCCAGCAGCTTAACTGTAGAAGAGACCCAGTACTTC; CDR3 protein: CASSLTVEETQYF
clone size: NA; V gene: TRBV30; D gene: TRBD1; J gene: TRBJ1-5; CDR3 DNA: TGTGCCTGGAGTGGAAACAGGGGTACGGAGCCCCAGCATTTT; CDR3 protein: CAWSGNRGTEPQHF
clone size: NA; V gene: TRBV6-4; D gene: TRBD1; J gene: TRBJ2-6; CDR3 DNA: TGTGCCAGCAGCGGACAGGCCTCTGGGGCCAACGTCCTGACTTTC; CDR3 protein: CASSGQASGANVLTF
clone size: NA; V gene: TRBV28; D gene: NA; J gene: TRBJ2-6; CDR3 DNA: TGTGCCACCGCAGGGTCCGGGGCCAACGTCCTGACTTTC; CDR3 protein: CATAGSGANVLTF
clone size: NA; V gene: TRBV2; D gene: TRBD1; J gene: TRBJ1-4; CDR3 DNA: TGTGCCACTGGGACAGGAGACGAAAAACTGTTTTTT; CDR3 protein: CATGTGDEKLFF
clone size: NA; V gene: TRBV9; D gene: TRBD1; J gene: TRBJ1-2; CDR3 DNA: TGTGCCAGCAGCTCCCGGGGACAGGGGGCAAAGGGCTACACCTTC; CDR3 protein: CASSSRGQGAKGYTF
clone size: NA; V gene: TRBV27; D gene: NA; J gene: TRBJ2-1; CDR3 DNA: TGTGCCAGCAGTACCGCGAGCGGCCTGGCGTACAATGAGCAGTTCTTC; CDR3 protein: CASSTASGLAYNEQFF
clone size: once; V gene: TRBV7-6; D gene: NA; J gene: TRBJ2-3; CDR3 DNA: TGTGCCAGCAGCGAAAACAGCATACGCACAGATACGCAGTATTTT; CDR3 protein: CASSENSIRTDTQYF
clone size: NA; V gene: TRBV21-1; D gene: NA; J gene: TRBJ1-2; CDR3 DNA: TGTGCCAGCAGCCAAGGGACAGGGGTTGACGGATCATGGGGCTACACCTTC; CDR3 protein: CASSQGTGVDGSWGYTF
clone size: NA; V gene: TRBV7-9; D gene: NA; J gene: TRBJ2-7; CDR3 DNA: TGTGCCAGCAGCATAAAAGCTCACGAGCAGTACTTC; CDR3 protein: CASSIKAHEQYF
clone size: few; V gene: TRBV18; D gene: TRBD1; J gene: TRBJ1-1; CDR3 DNA: TGTGCCAGCTTGATTGGGACAGCTGAAGCTTTCTTT; CDR3 protein: CASLIGTAEAFF
clone size: NA; V gene: TRBV30; D gene: NA; J gene: TRBJ2-3; CDR3 DNA: TGTGCCTGGAGTGTACGGCAGGGATGGACAGATACGCAGTATTTT; CDR3 protein: CAWSVRQGWTDTQYF
clone size: NA; V gene: TRBV12-5; D gene: NA; J gene: TRBJ1-3; CDR3 DNA: TGTGCTAGTGGTCTGGGACAAGCCTCTGGAAACACCATATATTTT; CDR3 protein: CASGLGQASGNTIYF
clone size: NA; V gene: TRBV11-1; D gene: TRBD2; J gene: TRBJ2-7; CDR3 DNA: TGTGCCAGCAGCCTGCGCCCCGGGACTAGCGGGGCCTCCTCCTACGAGCAGTACTTC; CDR3 protein: CASSLRPGTSGASSYEQYF
clone size: NA; V gene: TRBV7-9; D gene: NA; J gene: TRBJ1-1; CDR3 DNA: TGTGCCAGCAGCTTAGTCGGCAGGGCCACTGAAGCTTTCTTT; CDR3 protein: CASSLVGRATEAFF
clone size: NA; V gene: TRBV27; D gene: NA; J gene: TRBJ1-5; CDR3 DNA: TGTGCCAGCAGTTCCGGCCTGACAGATAATCAGCCCCAGCATTTT; CDR3 protein: CASSSGLTDNQPQHF
clone size: NA; V gene: TRBV6-1; D gene: TRBD2; J gene: TRBJ2-7; CDR3 DNA: TGTGCCAGCAGTGAAGAAGGGAGGGCCGGAGGGTACGAGCAGTACTTC; CDR3 protein: CASSEEGRAGGYEQYF
clone size: NA; V gene: TRBV7-9; D gene: NA; J gene: TRBJ2-5; CDR3 DNA: TGTGCCAGCAGCTTAGCCAGGGAAGAGACCCAGTACTTC; CDR3 protein: CASSLAREETQYF
clone size: NA; V gene: TRBV30; D gene: TRBD1; J gene: TRBJ1-1; CDR3 DNA: TGTGCCTGGAGTGTTAAGGGGGCGTCCACTGAAGCTTTCTTT; CDR3 protein: CAWSVKGASTEAFF
clone size: NA; V gene: TRBV5-1; D gene: TRBD2; J gene: TRBJ2-4; CDR3 DNA: TGCGCCAGCAGCTTGTTTCTAGCGGGGCTAGATTACAAAAACATTCAGTACTTC; CDR3 protein: CASSLFLAGLDYKNIQYF